The T cell receptor (beta chain) described here comes from a study of blood T cell repertoires in COVID-19. Whole-study context: Researchers got acute and convalescent COVID-19 samples from the United States, Italy and Spain.

Original data processing: Estimation of nucleated cell counts was performed using reference gene primer amplification. The data were produced by immunoSEQ multiplex PCR, yet TCRdb's version contains in-frame clones alone and is incomplete. V and J calls and clone size are those listed in that table; D and trimming were worked out from the DNA. Found here are about 87,000 clones, around 83% of them singletons; the top ten hold more than 2%. There are 14 residues in the CDR3. V lost 5 bases and J 6 bases, leaving 15 bases between the germline ends. CDR1 and CDR2 from the germline V gene are SGHTA and FQGTGA.

The sequencing input was peripheral blood. This sequence originates from a woman in her 70s with acute or convalescent COVID-19. This rearrangement joins TRBV7-3 to TRBJ2-3, with a possible D match to TRBD2 (5 bases). CDR3 sequence: CASSPGLSRDTQYF. In nucleotides, the CDR3 is TGTGCCAGCAGCCCTGGACTTAGCCGGGATACGCAGTATTTT.